A selection of T cell receptor beta chains follows, all from one sample in a study of CD8+ T cells in alopecia areata. This table comes from immunoSEQ multiplex PCR, and its TCRdb copy is limited to in-frame clones, with some not included. The repertoire holds over 50,000 clones, 45% to 55% seen once, with about 17% in the top ten. The sample here was CD8+ T cells sorted from blood, taken at week 0. These receptors came from a human donor with alopecia areata. CDR3s include the opening cysteine and the closing phenylalanine or tryptophan. Each record gives: V gene, D gene, J gene, clone size, CDR3 length, CDR3 DNA, CDR3 protein. D genes are given only for firm matches. Clone size is shown for a subset of rows, as once, few, many or a class of expanded clone.

TRBV11-2	-	TRBJ2-7	-	12	TGTGCCAGCAGCTTATGGCAGAGCGAGCAGTACTTC	CASSLWQSEQYF
TRBV29-1	TRBD1	TRBJ2-5	-	12	TGCAGCGTTTGGGACAGAGGGGAGACCCAGTACTTC	CSVWDRGETQYF
TRBV7-9	TRBD2	TRBJ2-1	-	15	TGTGCCAGCAGCTTGACGGGACTACCAGTCGGGGAGCAGTTCTTC	CASSLTGLPVGEQFF
TRBV30	-	TRBJ1-2	few	14	TGTGCCTGGAGTGTGAGGGGATTCAACTATGGCTACACCTTC	CAWSVRGFNYGYTF
TRBV6-5	-	TRBJ1-1	-	13	TGTGCCAGCAGTCGGACAGAGAACACTGAAGCTTTCTTT	CASSRTENTEAFF
TRBV29-1	-	TRBJ1-2	-	10	TGCAGCGTTGAAGGGTATGGCTACACCTTC	CSVEGYGYTF
TRBV27	-	TRBJ1-1	once	11	TGTGCCAGCAGTTGGGGCACTGAAGCTTTCTTT	CASSWGTEAFF
TRBV9	TRBD2	TRBJ2-5	-	17	TGTGCCAGCAGCGTAGGTAGCGGGAGGGGAACGGGAGAGACCCAGTACTTC	CASSVGSGRGTGETQYF
TRBV27	TRBD1	TRBJ2-1	-	14	TGTGCCAGCAGTTCCCGAGGACAGGGTGTTGAGCAGTTCTTC	CASSSRGQGVEQFF
TRBV7-2	-	TRBJ2-7	few	16	TGTGCCAGCAGCTTGGTCCGGGTCGGGGATTCCTACGAGCAGTACTTC	CASSLVRVGDSYEQYF
TRBV2	-	TRBJ1-1	few	12	TGTGCCAGCAGAGCAAGTAGAGAAGGGGCTTTCTTT	CASRASREGAFF
TRBV25-1	-	TRBJ2-7	-	11	TGTGCCAGCAGTCCAGCCTACGAGCAGTACTTC	CASSPAYEQYF
TRBV5-1	TRBD1	TRBJ1-1	-	19	TGCGCCAGCAGCCGGCTGCCCGGGACAGTGGAGGGGGTGAACACTGAAGCTTTCTTT	CASSRLPGTVEGVNTEAFF
TRBV29-1	-	TRBJ2-7	-	14	TGCAGCGCCATCATGGGGGGTTGGGGCTACGAGCAGTACTTC	CSAIMGGWGYEQYF
TRBV7-9	-	TRBJ1-5	-	12	TGTGCCAGCAGCTTAGGCCCGCTACCCCAGCATTTT	CASSLGPLPQHF
TRBV29-1	-	TRBJ2-2	-	15	TGCAGCGTTGATCCCTACGGCCGAAACACCGGGGAGCTGTTTTTT	CSVDPYGRNTGELFF
TRBV29-1	-	TRBJ2-2	-	10	TGCAGCGTTCTAACAGGGGAGCTGTTTTTT	CSVLTGELFF
TRBV29-1	-	TRBJ1-1	few	14	TGCAGCGTCCCCCGATGGGAGGGGCCCGCCGAAGCTTTCTTT	CSVPRWEGPAEAFF
TRBV29-1	-	TRBJ2-7	-	13	TGCAGCGTTGAATACACTTCACCGTACGAGCAGTACTTC	CSVEYTSPYEQYF
TRBV19	-	TRBJ1-2	-	13	TGTGCCAGTAGCGCAGGGCCGGGGAATGGCTACACCTTC	CASSAGPGNGYTF
TRBV7-2	TRBD1	TRBJ1-1	-	13	TGTGCCAGCAGCCTCGGGACAGCCACTGAAGCTTTCTTT	CASSLGTATEAFF
TRBV29-1	-	TRBJ2-1	-	14	TGCAGCGTTGGTTCTCTAGGGTCCTACAATGAGCAGTTCTTC	CSVGSLGSYNEQFF
TRBV29-1	TRBD2	TRBJ2-5	few	14	TGCAGCGTTGTTGCGGGAGGGCCGAGGGAGACCCAGTACTTC	CSVVAGGPRETQYF
TRBV15	TRBD2	TRBJ2-1	-	17	TGTGCCACCAGCAGAGATCGGGCGTTAGCGGGCTACAATGAGCAGTTCTTC	CATSRDRALAGYNEQFF
TRBV27	-	TRBJ2-2	-	13	TGTGCCAGCAGGCCCAGGGGAGCCGGGGAGCTGTTTTTT	CASRPRGAGELFF
TRBV18	TRBD2	TRBJ2-1	-	16	TGTGCCAGCTTCCCGACTAGCGGGAGCTCCTACAATGAGCAGTTCTTC	CASFPTSGSSYNEQFF
TRBV5-1	TRBD2	TRBJ2-1	-	15	TGCGCCAGCAGCTTAACTAGCGGTGAATACAATGAGCAGTTCTTC	CASSLTSGEYNEQFF
TRBV25-1	-	TRBJ2-1	-	13	TGTGCCAGCAGTGAAGGGGAGGAAAGGGAGCAGTTCTTC	CASSEGEEREQFF
TRBV27	-	TRBJ2-1	-	17	TGTGCCAGCAGTCTGCCCGGGCTAGGGGGCTCCTACAATGAGCAGTTCTTC	CASSLPGLGGSYNEQFF